The 24 T cell receptor beta chains below come from one sample, sequenced in a study of cytomegalovirus exposure and HLA in healthy donors. PCR primers comprised 60 Vbeta and 13 Jbeta primers. Method: immunoSEQ multiplex PCR; TCRdb's copy keeps in-frame clones and lacks some. The sample lists 150,000 to 200,000 clones, 70% to 90% occurring once. The sample was PBMCs. These receptors came from a woman in her twenties or thirties in good health and CMV-seronegative.

The chain joins TRBV4-3 to TRBJ2-7, with 16 nucleotides matching TRBD2. With 5 bases clipped from V and 0 bases from J, the junction kept 7 bases outside the gene matches. Germline CDR1 is LGHNA and CDR2 is YSLEER. This CDR3 comprises 18 residues. This chain's CDR3 is CASSWGLAGGASSYEQYF. The CDR3 DNA reads TGCGCCAGCAGCTGGGGACTAGCGGGGGGGGCTAGCTCCTACGAGCAGTACTTC.

CDR3 sequence (DNA): TGCGCCAGCAGCCCCGGACAGGGAGGCTACACCTTC. Protein: CASSPGQGGYTF. The V call is TRBV4-1, the J call TRBJ1-2, with 8 bases matching TRBD1. Germline trimming cut 4 bases from V and 8 bases from J; bases unmatched to any gene: 3. This CDR3 is 12 amino acids long. The germline V gene encodes CDR1 MGHRA and CDR2 YSYEKL.

The chain joins TRBV2 to TRBJ1-2, with D uncertain. Trimming left V 3 bases short and J 4 bases short, with 6 bases between. Looked up from germline, CDR1 is SNHLY and CDR2 is FYNNEI. The length of the CDR3 is 12 residues. CDR3 sequence: CASSDGFYGYTF. CDR3 coding DNA: TGTGCCAGCAGTGACGGGTTCTATGGCTACACCTTC.

This clone came up once. This chain links TRBV7-2 with TRBJ2-7; D unresolved. CDR3 length: 14 residues. V lost 2 bases, J lost 4 bases, and 12 bases lay in between. Germline assignment: CDR1 SGHTA and CDR2 FQGNSA. CDR3 sequence reads: CASSLSPSGYEQYF. The CDR3 nucleotides are TGTGCCAGCAGCTTAAGCCCGTCAGGATACGAGCAGTACTTC.

The chain joins TRBV5-5 to TRBJ1-5; a weak D match, TRBD1 (6 bases). From germline, CDR1 is SGHKS and CDR2 YYEKEE (reference sequence). The CDR3 consists of 16 residues. V dropped 1 base and J dropped 1 base, with 12 bases sitting between them. The chain's CDR3 is CASSLSGGLSNQPQHF. In nucleotides, the CDR3 is TGTGCCAGCAGCTTGTCGGGGGGCCTCAGCAATCAGCCCCAGCATTTT.

The CDR3 DNA reads TGTGCCAGCAGTTTACCCGGACTAGGCTACGAGCAGTACTTC. Protein sequence: CASSLPGLGYEQYF. This rearrangement joins TRBV28 to TRBJ2-7; 7 bases map to TRBD2. J gave up 3 bases and V 2 bases, and 4 bases lay outside the gene matches. Germline V gives CDR1 MDHEN, CDR2 SYDVKM. The CDR3 has 14 residues.

The gene calls are TRBV9 and TRBJ1-1; tentative D call: TRBD1 (5 bases). Germline V lookup: CDR1 SGDLS, CDR2 YYNGEE. Trimming removed 4 bases at V and 8 bases at J, with 21 bases between. This CDR3 has 15 residues. CDR3 sequence (DNA): TGTGCCAGCAGCTCCTTCACGGGGGGTATGAGAGAAGCTTTCTTT. Translated: CASSSFTGGMREAFF.

The rearrangement joins TRBV15 to TRBJ2-1; 11 bases are shared with TRBD2. Germline loops: CDR1 LNHNV, CDR2 YYDKDF (reference sequence). J lost 13 bases, V lost 0 bases, and 11 bases had no gene match. The CDR3 sequence is 16 residues long. CDR3 nucleotides: TGTGCCACCAGCAGAGATAGCGGGGGGGAATCCCACAAACAGTTCTTC. Its protein product is CATSRDSGGESHKQFF. The full variable domain, its missing parts supplied by reference TRBV15 and TRBJ2-1, is DAMVIQNPRYQVTQFGKPVTLSCSQTLNHNVMYWYQQKSSQAPKLLFHYYDKDFNNEADTPDNFQSRRPNTSFCFLDIRSPGLGDTAMYLCATSRDSGGESHKQFFGPGTRLTVL.

The chain joins TRBV7-2 to TRBJ1-3; D is perhaps TRBD1 (5 bases). Germline V gene lookup returns CDR1 SGHTA and CDR2 FQGNSA. V lost 0 bases and J lost 4, with 13 bases in between. The CDR3 is made up of 16 amino acids. The CDR3 nucleotides read TGTGCCAGCAGCTTAGCGACCCAGGGTAGGGGAAACACCATATATTTT. Its protein product is CASSLATQGRGNTIYF.

The V gene is TRBV6-5, the J gene TRBJ2-7, with a weak D call TRBD1 (5 bases). Germline CDR1 MNHEY, CDR2 SVGAGI. With 0 bases removed from V and 3 bases from J, the gap between germline ends came to 9 bases. CDR3 length: 14 amino acids. The CDR3 region has the DNA TGTGCCAGCAGTTACTCATTGACAGTCTACGAGCAGTACTTC. Protein sequence: CASSYSLTVYEQYF.

This clone has a handful of counts. The rearrangement joins TRBV15 to TRBJ2-2; maybe TRBD1 (5 bases). From germline, CDR1 is LNHNV and CDR2 YYDKDF (reference sequence). The V gene lost 7 bases and the J gene lost 1 base, with 7 bases spanning the gap. This CDR3 comprises 13 residues. The CDR3 loop reads CATTGQNTGELFF. In DNA form, the CDR3 reads TGTGCCACCACAGGACAGAACACCGGGGAGCTGTTTTTT.

The J gene is TRBJ2-7, the V gene TRBV4-2, with TRBD2 matching over 8 bases. J gave up 5 bases and V 1 base, and 4 bases lay outside the gene matches. The V gene's germline CDR1 is LGHNA and CDR2 YNFKEQ. This CDR3 has 14 amino acids. The CDR3, as DNA: TGTGCCAGCAGCCAAGGGCAGCGGGAGAACGAGCAGTACTTC. This encodes CASSQGQRENEQYF.

The CDR3: CATSRDRWGTPNPYEQYF. DNA of the CDR3: TGTGCCACCAGCAGAGATCGGTGGGGGACACCAAATCCCTACGAGCAGTACTTC. This chain joins TRBV15 and TRBJ2-7, with D maybe TRBD1 (6 bases). Trimming took 0 bases from V and 2 from J, leaving 20 bases between them. Germline V gene sequence: CDR1 LNHNV, CDR2 YYDKDF (reference sequence). The CDR3 loop spans 18 amino acids. The complete variable domain, with remaining parts taken from reference TRBV15 and TRBJ2-7, reads DAMVIQNPRYQVTQFGKPVTLSCSQTLNHNVMYWYQQKSSQAPKLLFHYYDKDFNNEADTPDNFQSRRPNTSFCFLDIRSPGLGDTAMYLCATSRDRWGTPNPYEQYFGPGTRLTVT.

This clone was recorded a few times. The CDR3 is CASSAQGGETQYF. The CDR3 region has the DNA TGTGCCAGCAGTGCACAGGGTGGAGAGACCCAGTACTTC. The rearrangement joins TRBV6-4 to TRBJ2-5; D possibly corresponds to TRBD1 (6 bases). The CDR3 runs 13 residues. The V end lost 4 bases, the J end lost 4 bases, and 10 bases lay between the germline ends. CDR1 and CDR2 from the germline V gene are MRHNA and SNTAGT.

The chain is built from TRBV27 and TRBJ1-5; tentatively, D is TRBD1 (6 bases). Germline-derived CDR1 and CDR2 are MNHEY and SMNVEV (reference sequence). CDR3 length: 14 amino acids. Trimming pared 5 bases from V and 3 bases from J, leaving 11 bases between. CDR3 sequence reads: CASSAQGPNQPQHF. CDR3 nucleotides: TGTGCCAGCAGTGCGCAGGGGCCCAATCAGCCCCAGCATTTT.

The chain recombines TRBV6-1 with TRBJ1-5; TRBD1 matches 7 bases. V gave up 8 bases and J gave up 4 bases; unmatched junction bases: 11. The germline CDR1 and CDR2 sequences are MNHNS and SASEGT. CDR3 length equals 15 residues. The CDR3 loop is CASLLLGTVNQPQHF. CDR3 bases: TGTGCCAGCCTTCTCCTTGGGACAGTTAATCAGCCCCAGCATTTT.

The chain links TRBV30 to TRBJ1-5; D might be TRBD1 (5 bases). The CDR3 spans 13 residues. The V gene's germline CDR1 is GTSNPN and CDR2 SVGIG (reference sequence). V lost 2 bases to trimming and J lost 4 bases, with 9 bases between them. DNA for the CDR3: TGTGCCTGGAGTCCCGACAGAAATCAGCCCCAGCATTTT. It codes for CAWSPDRNQPQHF.

J is TRBJ2-1 and V is TRBV5-1; 9 nucleotides align to TRBD2. Germline V gene sequence: CDR1 SGHRS, CDR2 YFSETQ. J was trimmed by 8 bases and V by 0 bases; bases with no gene match: 9. This CDR3 contains 16 residues. Here the CDR3 DNA reads TGCGCCAGCAGCTTGGGCGGGGGGGCCTTGGACGATGAGCAGTTCTTC. Protein: CASSLGGGALDDEQFF.

V usage is TRBV6-6 and J usage is TRBJ2-1; the match to TRBD2 covers 8 bases. Germline V gives CDR1 MNHNY, CDR2 SVGAGI (reference sequence). This CDR3 is built from 15 residues. The junction had 3 bases not matched to a gene; V was cut back by 0 bases and J by 5 bases. CDR3 region: CASSYSRAGDNEQFF. The CDR3 DNA sequence: TGTGCCAGCAGTTACTCACGAGCGGGGGACAATGAGCAGTTCTTC.

The chain joins TRBV14 to TRBJ2-4, with D possibly matching TRBD2 (5 bases). Germline V gene lookup returns CDR1 SGHDN and CDR2 FVKESK. The CDR3 is 11 residues long. The V end lost 4 bases, the J end lost 12 bases, and 10 bases lay between the germline ends. Here the CDR3 reads CASSLAGSQYF. CDR3 DNA sequence: TGTGCCAGCAGCCTAGCTGGGAGTCAGTACTTC.

This chain links TRBV7-3 with TRBJ2-5; D possibly corresponds to TRBD1 (5 bases). The ends were cut back, 0 bases at V and 4 bases at J, with 6 bases in the middle. The CDR3 has 13 amino acids. Germline CDR1 reads SGHTA; CDR2 reads FQGTGA. The CDR3 spells CASSLTGVETQYF. CDR3 coding DNA: TGTGCCAGCAGCTTAACAGGGGTAGAGACCCAGTACTTC.

V is TRBV2 and J is TRBJ2-1; possible D gene TRBD2, 6 bases. The germline V gene encodes CDR1 SNHLY and CDR2 FYNNEI. V was trimmed by 10 bases and J by 3 bases, leaving 16 bases between them. There are 14 residues in the CDR3. In DNA, the CDR3 is TGTGCCACGACTAGTCTACAGGTCTACAATGAGCAGTTCTTC. This encodes CATTSLQVYNEQFF.

V gene TRBV5-4 combines with J gene TRBJ2-3, with 8 nucleotides matching TRBD1. This CDR3 comprises 13 residues. Germline V lookup: CDR1 SGHNT, CDR2 YYREEE (reference sequence). V gave up 6 bases and J gave up 8 bases; unmatched junction bases: 8. Here the CDR3 reads CASNQGDRSTQYF. In DNA form, the CDR3 reads TGTGCCAGCAACCAGGGGGACAGGTCTACGCAGTATTTT. The entire variable domain, with the rest obtained from reference TRBV5-4 and TRBJ2-3, is as follows: ETGVTQSPTHLIKTRGQQVTLRCSSQSGHNTVSWYQQALGQGPQFIFQYYREEENGRGNFPPRFSGLQFPNYSSELNVNALELDDSALYLCASNQGDRSTQYFGPGTRLTVL.

The chain combines TRBV5-3 with TRBJ2-7, with D perhaps TRBD1 (5 bases). TRBV5-3 is an ORF, with its function uncertain. The ends were cut back, 4 bases at V and 0 bases at J, with 14 bases in the middle. CDR3 length equals 15 residues. The CDR3 region has the DNA TGTGCCAGAAGCACCGGACACAAGAGCTCCTACGAGCAGTACTTC. Translated: CARSTGHKSSYEQYF.